This TCR beta chain comes out of a study of T cells after yellow fever vaccination. MiXCR was run by TCRdb on the 5' RACE reads, yielding one entry per CDR3 protein. Of tens of thousands of distinct CDR3 sequences in the sample, roughly 7.4% were seen once. The V end was cut by 7 bases, the J end by 2 bases, with 13 bases between. Germline CDR1 MNHNS, CDR2 SASEGT. This CDR3 has 14 amino acids. The sample holds a few counts of this clonotype. V is TRBV6-1 and J is TRBJ2-3; tentatively, D is TRBD1 (7 bases). This TCR was sampled from a man aged 18 to 29 who received the YFV17D yellow fever vaccine. The starting material was CD8+ T cells sorted from PBMCs, obtained less than 6 days after the first yellow fever vaccination. CDR3 DNA sequence: TGTGCCAGCACCGGGGGACAGCTCACAGATACGCAGTATTTT. This translates into CASTGGQLTDTQYF.